This T cell receptor beta chain came from a study of shared clonotypes between healthy human individuals. Study-level findings and limits: In this cohort, only blood was sampled, and tissue repertoires likely differ. In having few donors, the study represented limited genetic and exposure-history diversity.

With regard to this clone: Its cognate antigen is unknown.

The authors distributed each subset's genomic DNA evenly over several immunoSEQ plates. The method was immunoSEQ multiplex PCR; TCRdb's version includes in-frame clones alone and lacks a portion of them. The sample has fewer than 600,000 clones, approximately 79% seen once. The origin of this receptor is a woman aged 40 to 49 in good health. Some clones in this sample may be carry-over from other donors' samples. The sample comprised PBMCs.

CDR3 coding DNA: TGTGCCAGCAGCTTGGGGGTAGATACGCAGTATTTT. Encoded protein: CASSLGVDTQYF. The chain recombines TRBV7-9 with TRBJ2-3; perhaps D is TRBD1 or TRBD2 (5 bases each). CDR1 is SEHNR and CDR2 is FQNEAQ in the germline V gene (reference sequence). Deletions cut 3 bases from V and 5 bases from J, with 6 bases between. This CDR3 spans 12 amino acids.